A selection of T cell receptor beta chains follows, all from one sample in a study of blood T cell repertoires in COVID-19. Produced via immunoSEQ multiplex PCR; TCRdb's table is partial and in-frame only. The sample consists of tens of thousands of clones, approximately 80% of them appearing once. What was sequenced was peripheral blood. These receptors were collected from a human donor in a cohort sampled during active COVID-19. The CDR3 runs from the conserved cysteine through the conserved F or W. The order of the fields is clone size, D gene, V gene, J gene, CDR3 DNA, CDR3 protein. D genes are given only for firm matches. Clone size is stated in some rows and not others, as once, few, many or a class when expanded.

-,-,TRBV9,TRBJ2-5,TGTGCCAGCAGCGCAGGGGCCCCACAAGAGACCCAGTACTTC,CASSAGAPQETQYF
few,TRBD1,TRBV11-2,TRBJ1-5,TGTGCCAGCAGCTCGGACAGGAGGGTCGATCAGCCCCAGCATTTT,CASSSDRRVDQPQHF
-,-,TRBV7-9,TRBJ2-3,TGTGCCAGCAGCATCTCAAAGGTGGGAGTGGGAGATACGCAGTATTTT,CASSISKVGVGDTQYF
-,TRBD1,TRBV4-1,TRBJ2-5,TGCGCCAGCAGCCCGGGACAGGATCAAGAGACCCAGTACTTC,CASSPGQDQETQYF
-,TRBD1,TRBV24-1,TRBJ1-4,TGTGCCACCAGTGCCCAGACAGGGCTCGGTGAAAAACTGTTTTTT,CATSAQTGLGEKLFF
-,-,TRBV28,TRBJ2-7,TGTGCCAGCAGTTTGCTCGCAGGGAAGTACGAGCAGTACTTC,CASSLLAGKYEQYF
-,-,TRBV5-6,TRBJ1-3,TGTGCCAGCAGCTTAAGGGCCACGGACTACTCTGGAAACACCATATATTTT,CASSLRATDYSGNTIYF
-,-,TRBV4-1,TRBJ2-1,TGCGCCAGCAGCCAAGTACGCGGGCTGAACAATGAGCAGTTCTTC,CASSQVRGLNNEQFF
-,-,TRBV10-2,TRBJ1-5,TGCGCCAGCAGTGATGCACGGGGGGGACGCAATCAGCCCCAGCATTTT,CASSDARGGRNQPQHF
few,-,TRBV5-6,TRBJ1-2,TGTGCCAGCAGCTGGGGGGAGAGCTATGGCTACACCTTC,CASSWGESYGYTF
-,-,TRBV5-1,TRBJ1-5,TGCGCCAGCAGCCTGGAGGCCGGGCAGGGGACTCAGCCCCAGCATTTT,CASSLEAGQGTQPQHF
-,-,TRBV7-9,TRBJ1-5,TGTGCCAGCTCAGGGGTCGATCAGCCCCAGCATTTT,CASSGVDQPQHF
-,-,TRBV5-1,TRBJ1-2,-,CASSILADYGYTF
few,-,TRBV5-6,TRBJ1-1,TGTGCCAGCAGCTTGGGAGCCCTGAACACTGAAGCTTTCTTT,CASSLGALNTEAFF
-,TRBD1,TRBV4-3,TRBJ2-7,TGCGCCAGCAGCCAAGATACAGGGACAGCCTACGAGCAGTACTTC,CASSQDTGTAYEQYF
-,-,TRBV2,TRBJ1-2,TGTGCCAGCAGTGAAGCAGGGAGGGGCTACACCTTC,CASSEAGRGYTF
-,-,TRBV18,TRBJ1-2,TGTGCCAGCTCACGGGCCGAGGGTGACTATGGCTACACCTTC,CASSRAEGDYGYTF
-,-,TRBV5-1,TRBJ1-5,TGCGCCAGCAGCTTGGAAGGGGGAAATCAGCCCCAGCATTTT,CASSLEGGNQPQHF
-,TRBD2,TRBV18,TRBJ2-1,TGTGCCAGCTCACCCACCACAGGACTAGCGGGGGATAATGAGCAGTTCTTC,CASSPTTGLAGDNEQFF
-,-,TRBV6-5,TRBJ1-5,TGTGCCAGCAGCCCCTGGGGGGGCGGTAATCAGCCCCAGCATTTT,CASSPWGGGNQPQHF
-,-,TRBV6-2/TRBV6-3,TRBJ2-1,TGTGCCAGCAGCATGGACTTCCCCAGCTCCTACAATGAGCAGTTCTTC,CASSMDFPSSYNEQFF
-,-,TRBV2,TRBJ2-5,TGTGCCAGCAGTGAACAACAAGAGACCCAGTACTTC,CASSEQQETQYF
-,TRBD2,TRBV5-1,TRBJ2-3,TGCGCCAGCAGCTCAACTAGCGGGCACACAGATACGCAGTATTTT,CASSSTSGHTDTQYF
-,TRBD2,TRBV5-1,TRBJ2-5,TGCGCCAGCACGACTAGCGGGAGTCGGGAGACCCAGTACTTC,CASTTSGSRETQYF
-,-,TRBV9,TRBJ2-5,TGTGCCAGCAGCTCCGGGCGGGGGCGGAGAGACCAAGAGACCCAGTACTTC,CASSSGRGRRDQETQYF
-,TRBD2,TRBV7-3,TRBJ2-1,TGTGCCAGCAGCCCCACAGGGCTGGCTAGCGGGCGTACCTACAATGAGCAGTTCTTC,CASSPTGLASGRTYNEQFF
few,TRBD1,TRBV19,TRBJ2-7,TGTGCCAGTAGTGAGGGACAGAGAATCTACGAGCAGTACTTC,CASSEGQRIYEQYF
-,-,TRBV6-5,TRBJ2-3,TGTGCCAGCAGACTGAGTGGGCATACGCAGTATTTT,CASRLSGHTQYF
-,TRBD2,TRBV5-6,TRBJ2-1,TGTGCCAGCAGCTTCAAGAGGACTAGCGGTAATGAGCAGTTCTTC,CASSFKRTSGNEQFF
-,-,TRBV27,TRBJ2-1,TGTGCCAGCAGAAAAGGGCAGGGAACCTACAATGAGCAGTTCTTC,CASRKGQGTYNEQFF
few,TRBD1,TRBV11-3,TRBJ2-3,TGTGCCAGCAGCCCGCGACAGGGGGCGACAGATACGCAGTATTTT,CASSPRQGATDTQYF
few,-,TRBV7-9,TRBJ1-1,TGTGCCAGCAGCTTAGTACTGGGGCGTGGCACTGAAGCTTTCTTT,CASSLVLGRGTEAFF
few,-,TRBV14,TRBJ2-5,TGTGCCAGCAGCCGCCGCGTCAAGGAGACCCAGTACTTC,CASSRRVKETQYF